This T cell receptor (beta chain) is drawn from a study of shared clonotypes between healthy human individuals. Broader study findings: Naive subsets usually exceeded memory subsets in estimated richness. In contrast to clonotypes shared by all four donors, non-shared clonotypes had lower generation probabilities.

Each PCR replicate from the sorted subsets contained around 0.2 ug DNA, which is 25,000 to 30,000 T cell genomes. Sequencing used immunoSEQ multiplex PCR; TCRdb keeps in-frame clones, though not all of them. The table has some 2,100,000 clones, about 94% seen once; the top ten hold around 0.13%. Comment on this clone: Its antigen remains unknown.

CDR1 is SGHRS, CDR2 YFSETQ, per germline. Trimming cost V 0 bases and J 1 base, with 7 bases left between them. This CDR3 is 14 amino acids long. Sequencing was performed on naive CD4+ T cells sorted from blood. Noted subset: CD45RA+ positively selected. The chain employs TRBV5-1 and TRBJ2-5; D gene uncertain. This TCR derives from a man between 18 and 35 years old in good health. For the CDR3, the DNA is TGCGCCAGCAGCTTGGAACCAGGCCAAGAGACCCAGTACTTC. This gives the protein CASSLEPGQETQYF.